These 11 T cell receptor beta chains share one sample of origin, sequenced in a study of T cells in Graves' hyperthyroidism and ophthalmopathy. Amplified TCR beta CDR3 regions came from RNA transcripts. HTBI primers were the set used in a first-round RT-PCR of the TCR CDR3. Using its own MiXCR run on the multiplex PCR reads, TCRdb lists one record per CDR3 protein. Of 600,000 or so distinct CDR3 sequences listed, more than 12% are singletons. The sample consisted of blood. The receptors originated from a woman in her 50s with Graves' ophthalmopathy.

In this sample, this clonotype turned up many times. The chain employs TRBV7-2 and TRBJ2-5, with D maybe TRBD2 (6 bases). Germline CDR1 and CDR2: SGHTA and FQGNSA. Trimming shortened V by 3 bases and J by 1 base, and 15 bases separated the two germline ends. The CDR3 runs 16 residues. The CDR3 DNA follows: TGTGCCAGCAGCTTGGAGGGACCCCCCTTCCAAGAGACCCAGTACTTC. Amino acids: CASSLEGPPFQETQYF.

J is TRBJ2-7 and V is TRBV19; 10 bases match TRBD2. Germline CDR1 reads LNHDA; CDR2 reads SQIVND (reference sequence). V gave up 3 bases and J gave up 3 bases; unmatched junction bases: 5. The CDR3 is made up of 15 amino acids. CDR3 residues: CASSIGTSAYYEQYF. The CDR3 DNA reads as TGTGCCAGTAGTATTGGGACTAGCGCTTACTACGAGCAGTACTTC.

Ten or more counts support this clonotype. CDR3 residues: CASSLFPDSAYEQYF. CDR3 coding DNA: TGTGCCAGCAGCTTATTTCCCGACAGCGCCTACGAGCAGTACTTC. V gene TRBV7-2 combines with J gene TRBJ2-7; possible D gene TRBD1, 5 bases. V was pared by 2 bases and J by 2 bases, with 13 bases between. Per the germline V gene, CDR1 is SGHTA and CDR2 is FQGNSA. The length of the CDR3 is 15 residues.

This clonotype came up many times. The rearrangement links TRBV5-1 to TRBJ2-1; 13 nucleotides align to TRBD2. The CDR3 contains 14 residues. Trimming cost V 4 bases and J 5 bases; bases outside gene matches: 0. Germline V gene data show CDR1 as SGHRS and CDR2 as YFSETQ. For the CDR3, the DNA is TGCGCCAGCAGCGGGACTAGCGGGAACAATGAGCAGTTCTTC. This translates into CASSGTSGNNEQFF.

This clonotype is a singleton in its sample. The J gene is TRBJ2-7, the V gene TRBV6-1, with TRBD1 matching 9 bases. Germline-derived CDR1 and CDR2 are MNHNS and SASEGT. After removal of 6 bases from V and 5 bases from J, the junction contained 8 bases not matched to a gene. The CDR3 totals 14 residues. The CDR3 protein is CASSGRQGGNEQYF. The CDR3 DNA reads TGTGCCAGCAGCGGACGACAGGGGGGAAACGAGCAGTACTTC.

In this sample, this clonotype turned up many times. J is TRBJ1-5 and V is TRBV6-1; D possibly corresponds to TRBD1 (5 bases). Germline CDR1 and CDR2: MNHNS and SASEGT. The CDR3 contains 14 residues. Trimming removed 3 bases from V and 6 bases from J, with 12 bases in between. CDR3 nucleotide sequence: TGTGCCAGCAGTGAGGGGGGGTGGGCTCAGCCCCAGCATTTT. Its protein is CASSEGGWAQPQHF.

There are many counts of this clonotype. The chain is built from TRBV15 and TRBJ1-6; D uncertain. Germline lookup yields CDR1 LNHNV and CDR2 YYDKDF (reference sequence). The CDR3 extends over 14 amino acids. Trimming pared 1 base from V and 7 bases from J, leaving 8 bases between. Written as DNA, the CDR3 is TGTGCCACCAGCAGAGGTCAGGAAAATTCACCCCTCCACTTT. It is translated as CATSRGQENSPLHF.

This clonotype was picked up many times. The chain has TRBV11-3 and TRBJ2-3; TRBD2 aligns across 10 bases. The CDR3 length is 17 residues. The ends lost 5 bases at V and 1 base at J; junction bases unmatched: 9. Germline CDR1 SGHNT, CDR2 YENEEA. CDR3 bases: TGTGCCAGCAGCCCCTGGACTAGCGGAGACCGCACAGATACGCAGTATTTT. Encoded protein: CASSPWTSGDRTDTQYF. The whole variable domain, filled in from reference TRBV11-3 and TRBJ2-3, reads EAGVVQSPRYKIIEKKQPVAFWCNPISGHNTLYWYLQNLGQGPELLIRYENEEAVDDSQLPKDRFSAERLKGVDSTLKIQPAELGDSAVYLCASSPWTSGDRTDTQYFGPGTRLTVL.

This clonotype showed up just a few times. The CDR3: CASSLGTSAYSTDTQYF. DNA of the CDR3: TGTGCCAGCAGTTTAGGGACTAGCGCCTATAGCACAGATACGCAGTATTTT. The chain combines TRBV27 with TRBJ2-3; 10 bases align to TRBD2. Trimming took 2 bases from V and 0 from J; bases not matched to a gene: 5. The CDR3 extends over 17 amino acids. Germline lookup yields CDR1 MNHEY and CDR2 SMNVEV (reference sequence).

This clonotype came up a few times. The J gene is TRBJ2-2, the V gene TRBV12-5; a possible D gene is TRBD2 (6 bases). The CDR3 spans 15 residues. V gave up 3 bases and J gave up 7 bases, with 15 bases separating them. Germline lookup yields CDR1 LGHNT and CDR2 FRNRAP. The CDR3 nucleotides are TGTGCTAGTGGTTTAGTCCTTAGCGGCGGCGGGGAGCTGTTTTTT. It encodes CASGLVLSGGGELFF. Full variable domain (remainder filled in from reference TRBV12-5 and TRBJ2-2): DARVTQTPRHKVTEMGQEVTMRCQPILGHNTVFWYRQTMMQGLELLAYFRNRAPLDDSGMPKDRFSAEMPDATLATLKIQPSEPRDSAVYFCASGLVLSGGGELFFGEGSRLTVL.

This clonotype was seen only a few times. The CDR3, as DNA: TGTGCCAGCAGTTTACCCGGCAGGGCCAATAGTGGCTACACCTTC. Translated, it gives CASSLPGRANSGYTF. V and J are TRBV28 and TRBJ1-2; D might be TRBD1 (5 bases). The CDR3 consists of 15 residues. The V end was cut by 2 bases, the J end by 7 bases, with 17 bases between. Germline assignment: CDR1 MDHEN and CDR2 SYDVKM.